Here is one T cell receptor (beta chain) with its context. The antigen it recognizes is unknown. Nothing much larger sits one base from this clone, and base qualities are not available. One collaborating source in Seattle enrolled patients during active infection and followed them longitudinally through the course of disease. Whole blood was collected in K2EDTA tubes by collaborating institutions according to the institutions' own protocols. For TCRbeta analysis, collaborator samples were shipped as frozen whole blood, as isolated PBMCs, or as DNA extracted from either sample type. TCRbeta CDR3 regions were amplified from genomic DNA by means of the immunoSEQ Assay, a bias-controlled multiplex PCR. Turning to the authors' computational methods: The number of nucleated cells in each sample was estimated from the amplification of reference gene primers within the assay. To quantify the absolute abundance of each unique TCRbeta CDR3 rearrangement, sequence reads were collapsed and filtered. For each sample, productive Simpson clonality was calculated as the square root of Simpson's diversity index across productive rearrangements. TCRdb provides this immuneACCESS table in a form limited to in-frame rearrangements. Some clones are lacking; in checked studies, under half of them reflect an unresolved V gene, and why the rest are absent is not known. The DNA gave D and trimming, while V, J and clone size come from that table. For this sample the table gives roughly 160,000 clones, of which around four fifths were detected only once. The ten largest account for 6.5% to 9.5% of the sample.

The source of the sample is a study of blood T cell repertoires in COVID-19 (dated by TCRdb to the early 2020s). For context, the study as a whole: Samples from collaborators originated in the United States, Italy and Spain and spanned both the acute and convalescent phases of COVID-19. The material from the prospective study consisted of cDNA or gDNA derived from T cells, B-cell-depleted T cells, or PBMCs. Subjects who had been exposed to COVID-19, were actively infected with it, or had recovered from it provided the deeply sampled blood TCRbeta repertoires that made up the dataset. The repertoires were released in a freely available public database meant as a resource for research on the immune response to SARS-CoV-2. Samples came from the ongoing ImmuneRACE study (first 160 participants) plus 1,254 subjects from 6 global collaborators. Sample metadata almost always included a de-identified subject ID, COVID-19 status, age in years and sex. Where HLA class I and class II types were available, the types were taken from metadata supplied by the sample provider, not from assay-based typing.

CDR1 and CDR2 (SNHLY, FYNNEI) derive from the germline V gene. Trimming takes 5 bases from V and 0 bases from J, and the germline ends sit 14 bases apart. From cysteine to phenylalanine, the CDR3 is 15 amino acids long. The CDR3 DNA has 45 bases and is translated from base 1. The research as a whole found: The quantity of clinical and demographic metadata differed by source and by participant and was supplied without curation.

The rearrangement joined TRBV2 to TRBJ2-7; a tentative D match to TRBD1 spans 6 bases. Sequencing was performed on peripheral blood. The TCR sequence derives from an elderly woman with COVID-19, enrolled during active disease. This receptor has the CDR3 CASSPDRSGSYEQYF. The sequence in DNA is TGTGCCAGCAGTCCAGACAGGTCGGGCTCCTACGAGCAGTACTTC.